The clone carrying this T cell receptor (beta chain) was observed a handful of times. No antigen is known for it. The TCRbeta library was prepared with unique molecular identifiers. MiXCR, applied by TCRdb to the PCR reads, yields one record per CDR3 protein. The table includes a few hundred thousand distinct CDR3 sequences, roughly 27% detected once. The CDR3 is 15 amino acids. Germline V gene data show CDR1 as SGHRS and CDR2 as YFSETQ. J was trimmed by 2 bases and V by 2 bases; bases with no gene match: 6. The entry originates in a study of T-cell reconstitution after alpha-beta-depleted transplantation in children. Study-level results: Among T cells one year after transplant, newly produced cells accounted for most counts and diversity.

J is TRBJ2-7 and V is TRBV5-1, with 8 bases lining up with TRBD1. This receptor was identified in a boy under two years old with Wiskott-Aldrich syndrome, due to receive a stem cell transplant. The material sequenced was PBMCs, taken before TCRalphabeta/CD19-depleted stem cell transplant. The CDR3, as DNA: TGCGCCAGCAGCTTAACAGGGGGTAGGCCCTACGAGCAGTACTTC. Its translation: CASSLTGGRPYEQYF.